Listed here are 9 T cell receptor beta chains from one sample, sequenced in a study of OX40 agonist ivuxolimab in advanced cancers. The protocol was immunoSEQ multiplex PCR, while the TCRdb copy is restricted to in-frame clones and leaves out a portion. The sample lists tens of thousands of clones; approximately 84% were seen once. The specimen was CD4+ or CD8+ T cells sorted from blood, collected in a trial of the OX40 agonist ivuxolimab. The receptors here all came from an adult with an advanced solid tumor such as melanoma, head and neck, liver or kidney cancer.

The chain links TRBV27 to TRBJ1-6; TRBD1 might be the D (5 bases). Germline V gene sequence: CDR1 MNHEY, CDR2 SMNVEV (reference sequence). Trimming left V 3 bases short and J 6 bases short, with 15 bases between. The CDR3 loop spans 16 amino acids. This CDR3 reads CASSFRAGGGNSPLHF. CDR3 coding DNA: TGTGCCAGCAGTTTTAGGGCTGGGGGGGGTAATTCACCCCTCCACTTT.

The chain carries TRBV9 and TRBJ2-5, with D unclear. Trimming took off 4 bases at V and 1 base at J, with 11 bases between the two ends. The CDR3 totals 14 residues. Germline V gene lookup returns CDR1 SGDLS and CDR2 YYNGEE. The CDR3 reads CASSSQISQETQYF. The CDR3 DNA reads TGTGCCAGCAGCTCACAGATCTCCCAAGAGACCCAGTACTTC.

The rearrangement uses TRBV28 and TRBJ2-1; D is ambiguous. Germline V CDR1 and CDR2: MDHEN, SYDVKM. This CDR3 has 12 amino acids. V lost 3 bases and J lost 10, with 10 bases in between. This chain's CDR3 is CASSLAVREQFF. The DNA for the CDR3 is TGTGCCAGCAGTTTGGCGGTTCGGGAGCAGTTCTTC.

The chain joins TRBV7-2 to TRBJ2-7; the D gene is possibly TRBD2 (5 bases). V lost 1 base, J lost 0 bases, and 13 bases lay in between. The CDR3 runs 16 residues. CDR1 and CDR2 (germline): SGHTA, FQGNSA. The CDR3 here is CASSLEPSMSSYEQYF. CDR3 bases: TGTGCCAGCAGCTTAGAACCTAGCATGAGCTCCTACGAGCAGTACTTC.

V and J are TRBV6-5 and TRBJ1-6; the D gene is possibly TRBD1 (6 bases). Looked up from germline, CDR1 is MNHEY and CDR2 is SVGAGI. The V end lost 2 bases, the J end lost 6 bases, and 14 bases lay between the germline ends. The CDR3 sequence is 16 residues long. The CDR3 region has the DNA TGTGCCAGCAGTTACGATCGGGGGCGTCGTAATTCACCCCTCCACTTT. It specifies CASSYDRGRRNSPLHF.

The chain combines TRBV11-1 with TRBJ1-1; weak D call: TRBD1 (5 bases). The CDR3 contains 14 residues. Germline CDR1 is SGHAT and CDR2 is FQDESV (reference sequence). The V gene lost 2 bases and the J gene lost 5 bases, with 12 bases spanning the gap. CDR3 DNA: TGTGCCAGCAGCTTATACAGGATTCAAACTGAAGCTTTCTTT. Amino acids: CASSLYRIQTEAFF.

V is TRBV30 and J is TRBJ1-6, with 7 bases aligning to TRBD1. The J segment lost 10 bases and the V segment lost 6 bases, leaving 15 bases of the junction unmatched. Germline loops: CDR1 GTSNPN, CDR2 SVGIG (reference sequence). The CDR3 runs 15 residues. Here the CDR3 reads CACTLRGRIGSPLHF. CDR3 DNA: TGTGCCTGCACATTAAGGGGGCGTATAGGATCACCCCTCCACTTT. The complete variable domain, with remaining parts taken from reference TRBV30 and TRBJ1-6, reads SQTIHQWPATLVQPVGSPLSLECTVEGTSNPNLYWYRQAAGRGLQLLFYSVGIGQISSEVPQNLSASRPQDRQFILSSKKLLLSDSGFYLCACTLRGRIGSPLHFGNGTRLTVT.

CDR3 in DNA: TGTGCCAGCTCACCAGGATTATACAATGAGCAGTTCTTC. Protein sequence: CASSPGLYNEQFF. This sequence joins TRBV18 and TRBJ2-1; no definite D call. The length of the CDR3 is 13 residues. The germline V and J ends were trimmed by 2 bases and 4 bases, with 6 bases remaining between them. Germline V gene sequence: CDR1 KGHSH, CDR2 LQKENI.

The CDR3 DNA reads as TGCGCCAGCAGCCAAGATGGACTGAACACTGAAGCTTTCTTT. It specifies CASSQDGLNTEAFF. The chain recombines TRBV4-3 with TRBJ1-1; D unresolved. This CDR3 has 14 amino acids. Germline V gives CDR1 LGHNA, CDR2 YSLEER. Trimming left V 0 bases short and J 0 bases short, with 5 bases between.